A single sample is the source of the 29 T cell receptor beta chains below, sequenced in a study of human T cells and chemical hapten exposure. Time point denoted: pre-sensitization, week 0. Treatment noted: therapeutic diphenylcyclopropenone sensitization with weekly scalp DPC. One entry per CDR3 protein results from TCRdb running MiXCR on the RACE reads. Of roughly 380,000 distinct CDR3 sequences in the sample, less than 6.5% were seen once. The sequencing here drew on whole blood, taken in connection with sensitization to the hapten diphenylcyclopropenone (DPC). Receptors originate from a woman aged 45 to 65 with alopecia areata. Some clones in this sample may be carry-over from other donors' samples.

This clonotype was detected ten times or more. The V gene is TRBV2, the J gene TRBJ1-4; 9 bases map to TRBD1. The J segment lost 7 bases and the V segment lost 6 bases, leaving 12 bases of the junction unmatched. CDR1 and CDR2 (germline): SNHLY, FYNNEI. This CDR3 region has 16 residues. CDR3 nucleotides: TGTGCCAGCAGCCAGGACAGGGGACGGCACGTTGAAAAACTGTTTTTT. It specifies CASSQDRGRHVEKLFF.

This clonotype has at least ten counts. V usage is TRBV18 and J usage is TRBJ2-2; D unclear. The CDR3 contains 16 residues. CDR1 is KGHSH, CDR2 LQKENI, per germline. V was trimmed by 8 bases and J by 2 bases, leaving 18 bases between them. The CDR3: CASLQGERRNTGELFF. The CDR3 DNA sequence: TGTGCCAGCCTCCAAGGAGAAAGGAGAAACACCGGGGAGCTGTTTTTT.

The table lists this clonotype with many counts. The junction does not match germline at one end; this may be a read error. The J gene is TRBJ2-1, the V gene TRBV20-1, with 8 bases fitting TRBD2. This CDR3 region has 13 residues. Germline CDR1 is DFQATT and CDR2 is SNEGSKA (reference sequence). CDR3 in amino acids: CSTSGSSYNEQFF. DNA for the CDR3: TGCAGTACTAGCGGCAGCTCCTACAATGAGCAGTTCTTC.

The chain uses TRBV7-9 and TRBJ1-1; 7 positions agree with TRBD1. Germline V gene lookup returns CDR1 SEHNR and CDR2 FQNEAQ (reference sequence). This CDR3 has 12 amino acids. Unmatched junction bases numbered 3, after V lost 1 base and J lost 10 bases. The CDR3 bases are TGTGCCAGCAGCTTAGACAGGGGACGAGCTTTCTTT. This encodes CASSLDRGRAFF.

Only a few counts were recorded for this clonotype. The J gene is TRBJ1-1, the V gene TRBV20-1, with TRBD1 matching 7 bases. The CDR3 runs 14 residues. V shed 0 bases, J shed 1 base, and the junction held 2 bases outside the gene matches. Germline V lookup: CDR1 DFQATT, CDR2 SNEGSKA (reference sequence). The CDR3 nucleotides are TGCAGTGCTAGAGAGACAGGGAGGAACACTGAAGCTTTCTTT. It codes for CSARETGRNTEAFF.

This clonotype turned up a few times. This chain joins TRBV30 and TRBJ2-1, with 10 bases lining up with TRBD2. Germline lookup yields CDR1 GTSNPN and CDR2 SVGIG (reference sequence). Trimming took 2 bases from V and 7 from J; bases not matched to a gene: 5. The CDR3 is 14 residues long. DNA of the CDR3: TGTGCCTGGAGTAGGGGACTAGCGAATAATGAGCAGTTCTTC. It encodes CAWSRGLANNEQFF.

J is TRBJ2-7 and V is TRBV20-1, with D maybe TRBD2 (6 bases). Germline lookup yields CDR1 DFQATT and CDR2 SNEGSKA (reference sequence). The CDR3 consists of 14 residues. Trimming left V 4 bases short and J 3 bases short, with 16 bases between. The CDR3 spells CSATPDGGGYEQYF. DNA for the CDR3: TGCAGTGCTACCCCCGACGGGGGTGGCTACGAGCAGTACTTC.

This clonotype was observed many times. This sequence joins TRBV7-2 and TRBJ2-1; 10 bases are a match to TRBD2. The J segment lost 6 bases and the V segment lost 4 bases, leaving 6 bases of the junction unmatched. The CDR3 length is 15 residues. In germline, CDR1 is SGHTA, CDR2 FQGNSA. The CDR3, as DNA: TGTGCCAGCAGCTCCTTAGCGGGGGGCCCCAATGAGCAGTTCTTC. It yields the protein CASSSLAGGPNEQFF.

This clonotype has just a few counts. This chain links TRBV5-6 with TRBJ2-1, with D tentatively TRBD1 or TRBD2 (7 bases each). CDR3 size: 15 residues. Trimming took 4 bases from V and 8 from J, leaving 19 bases between them. The germline V gene has CDR1 SGHDT and CDR2 YYEEEE. The CDR3: CASSPGGAGFDEQFF. The CDR3 region has the DNA TGTGCCAGCAGCCCAGGGGGGGCCGGCTTTGATGAGCAGTTCTTC.

The rearrangement uses TRBV7-2 and TRBJ1-1, with D possibly matching TRBD1 (6 bases). This CDR3 contains 13 residues. V was pared by 3 bases and J by 7 bases, with 12 bases between. From germline, CDR1 is SGHTA and CDR2 FQGNSA. CDR3 amino acids: CASSFRGGIEAFF. The CDR3 coding sequence is TGTGCCAGCAGCTTTAGGGGGGGCATTGAAGCTTTCTTT.

This clonotype was counted ten times or more. V gene TRBV27 combines with J gene TRBJ2-3; 9 bases fit TRBD2. This CDR3 contains 15 residues. The junction had 6 bases not matched to a gene; V was cut back by 5 bases and J by 3 bases. The V gene's germline CDR1 is MNHEY and CDR2 SMNVEV (reference sequence). CDR3 sequence: CASSAGGGRTDTQYF. CDR3 DNA: TGTGCCAGCAGTGCGGGGGGGGGCCGTACAGATACGCAGTATTTT.

V gene TRBV4-1 combines with J gene TRBJ1-4; a possible D gene is TRBD1 (6 bases). Trimming left V 3 bases short and J 0 bases short, with 14 bases between. Germline loops: CDR1 MGHRA, CDR2 YSYEKL. The CDR3 covers 17 residues. DNA for the CDR3: TGCGCCAGCAGCCAGAGAGCTGGGACAACAACTAATGAAAAACTGTTTTTT. The encoded protein is CASSQRAGTTTNEKLFF.

This clonotype was found a few times. V is TRBV20-1 and J is TRBJ1-1; 8 nucleotides line up with TRBD1. The CDR3 sequence is 14 residues long. Germline V gene lookup returns CDR1 DFQATT and CDR2 SNEGSKA (reference sequence). V lost 6 bases, J lost 4 bases, and 10 bases stayed unmatched. CDR3 sequence reads: CSARTPDRGTEAFF. The CDR3 region has the DNA TGCAGTGCCCGCACGCCCGACAGGGGCACTGAAGCTTTCTTT.

This clonotype showed up many times. The gene calls are TRBV6-5 and TRBJ2-1, with TRBD1 as a possible D gene (6 bases). This CDR3 has 12 residues. V shed 5 bases and J shed 7 bases, with 9 bases lying between them. Germline V gene data show CDR1 as MNHEY and CDR2 as SVGAGI. The DNA for the CDR3 is TGTGCCAGCAGTCGTACAGGGAATGAGCAGTTCTTC. Translating gives CASSRTGNEQFF.

There are many counts of this clonotype. The chain carries TRBV7-2 and TRBJ1-4; TRBD1 matches at 8 bases. V trimming: 2 bases; J trimming: 1 base; junction bases outside the gene matches: 6. Germline CDR1 and CDR2: SGHTA and FQGNSA. CDR3 length: 17 residues. This chain's CDR3 is CASSLSRGQGTNEKLFF. The CDR3 DNA sequence: TGTGCCAGCAGCTTATCCCGTGGACAGGGAACTAATGAAAAACTGTTTTTT.

This clonotype was seen a handful of times. V gene TRBV7-2 combines with J gene TRBJ2-3; D is uncertain. Germline-derived CDR1 and CDR2 are SGHTA and FQGNSA. CDR3 length: 14 amino acids. Trimming took off 5 bases at V and 2 bases at J, with 11 bases between the two ends. CDR3 in DNA: TGTGCCAGCAGCCTAGGCGCCTTCACAGATACGCAGTATTTT. Amino acid sequence: CASSLGAFTDTQYF.

This clonotype came up many times. DNA for the CDR3: TGTGCCAGCAGCTTTAGCAGGGGGACTTACAATGAGCAGTTCTTC. This translates into CASSFSRGTYNEQFF. The chain has TRBV11-2 and TRBJ2-1; a weak D match, TRBD1 (7 bases). The V gene lost 3 bases and the J gene lost 4 bases, with 13 bases spanning the gap. The CDR3 contains 15 residues. CDR1 and CDR2 from the germline V gene are SGHAT and FQNNGV.

This clonotype was seen a few times. The chain combines TRBV5-1 with TRBJ1-1, with D perhaps matching TRBD1 (5 bases). V was trimmed by 2 bases and J by 4 bases, leaving 12 bases between them. CDR1 and CDR2 (germline): SGHRS, YFSETQ. The CDR3 consists of 14 residues. CDR3 nucleotides: TGCGCCAGCAGCTTAAGTGTGAGGGGCACTGAAGCTTTCTTT. Amino acid sequence: CASSLSVRGTEAFF.

V and J are TRBV20-1 and TRBJ2-3, with TRBD1 identical over 7 bases. There are 14 residues in the CDR3. Trimming took 4 bases from V and 3 from J; bases not matched to a gene: 7. Germline-derived CDR1 and CDR2 are DFQATT and SNEGSKA (reference sequence). For the CDR3, the DNA is TGCAGTGCTAAAAAAGGGGGCGCGACAGATACGCAGTATTTT. This codes for CSAKKGGATDTQYF.

This clonotype was found many times. The chain combines TRBV3-1 with TRBJ2-7, with 8 positions matching TRBD2. The V segment lost 7 bases and the J segment 4 bases; nucleotides outside the gene matches: 6. Germline CDR1 reads LGHDT; CDR2 reads YNNKEL (reference sequence). The CDR3 has 13 amino acids. The CDR3 loop reads CASKGQRGYEQYF. DNA for the CDR3: TGTGCCAGCAAGGGCCAGCGGGGGTACGAGCAGTACTTC.

Ten or more counts support this clonotype. At one of its ends the junction is not consistent with the germline gene, which may arise from a read error. The rearrangement links TRBV6-1 to TRBJ1-4; D unclear. The CDR3 runs to 13 residues. Germline lookup yields CDR1 MNHNS and CDR2 SASEGT. Written as DNA, the CDR3 is TGTGCCAGCAGTGAATCTACAGCGCGAGGTGTCAGATTT. Protein: CASSESTARGVRF.

This clonotype was detected only a few times. The CDR3: CASSPDGPNTGELFF. The CDR3 nucleotides are TGTGCCAGCAGCCCGGACGGACCGAACACCGGGGAGCTGTTTTTT. V gene TRBV4-2 combines with J gene TRBJ2-2; D gene unclear. This CDR3 is built from 15 residues. With 4 bases removed from V and 0 bases from J, the gap between germline ends came to 9 bases. Germline V gene lookup returns CDR1 LGHNA and CDR2 YNFKEQ.

The V gene is TRBV5-1, the J gene TRBJ1-1; D is possibly TRBD1 (6 bases). The CDR3 sequence is 15 residues long. Looked up from germline, CDR1 is SGHRS and CDR2 is YFSETQ. V lost 4 bases and J lost 4, with 17 bases in between. CDR3 in DNA: TGCGCCAGCAGCCCGGGAGGGGGGACGGGCACTGAAGCTTTCTTT. It translates to CASSPGGGTGTEAFF.

This clonotype was seen once. The chain links TRBV27 to TRBJ1-4; TRBD1 aligns across 9 bases. V was pared by 4 bases and J by 8 bases, with 14 bases of the junction left unmatched. The CDR3 has 17 amino acids. The germline V gene encodes CDR1 MNHEY and CDR2 SMNVEV (reference sequence). The CDR3 DNA reads as TGTGCCAGCAGTTCCACTAAAACCCAGGACAGGGGCGAAAAACTGTTTTTT. It codes for CASSSTKTQDRGEKLFF. Filled out from reference TRBV27 and TRBJ1-4, the complete variable domain reads EAQVTQNPRYLITVTGKKLTVTCSQNMNHEYMSWYRQDPGLGLRQIYYSMNVEVTDKGDVPEGYKVSRKEKRNFPLILESPSPNQTSLYFCASSSTKTQDRGEKLFFGSGTQLSVL.

The chain combines TRBV7-2 with TRBJ1-6, with D possibly being TRBD1 (5 bases). The CDR3 runs 14 residues. V dropped 5 bases and J dropped 10 bases, with 15 bases sitting between them. CDR1 is SGHTA, CDR2 FQGNSA, per germline. The CDR3 loop reads CASSPSPGYSPLHF. The CDR3 DNA sequence: TGTGCCAGCAGCCCCTCCCCAGGGTACTCACCCCTCCACTTT. Complete variable domain (other parts from reference TRBV7-2 and TRBJ1-6): GAGVSQSPSNKVTEKGKDVELRCDPISGHTALYWYRQSLGQGLEFLIYFQGNSAPDKSGLPSDRFSAERTGGSVSTLTIQRTQQEDSAVYLCASSPSPGYSPLHFGNGTRLTVT.

This clonotype appeared many times. The J gene is TRBJ2-4, the V gene TRBV7-6; 7 nucleotides align to TRBD1. The CDR3 has 13 amino acids. V shed 1 base, J shed 13 bases, and the junction held 7 bases outside the gene matches. CDR1 and CDR2 from the germline V gene are SGHVS and FNYEAQ. The CDR3 here is CASSLEQGSIQYF. The CDR3 DNA sequence: TGTGCCAGCAGCTTAGAACAGGGGAGTATCCAGTACTTC.

This chain uses TRBV20-1 with TRBJ1-4; TRBD1 agrees at 7 bases. This CDR3 has 12 residues. With V trimmed by 4 bases and J by 5 bases, 1 base remained unmatched. Germline V gives CDR1 DFQATT, CDR2 SNEGSKA (reference sequence). The CDR3 coding sequence is TGCAGTGCTATACAGGGGAATGAAAAACTGTTTTTT. It specifies CSAIQGNEKLFF.

This clonotype showed up many times. The chain employs TRBV24-1 and TRBJ2-7, with D possibly being TRBD1 or TRBD2 (5 bases each). CDR3 length: 13 amino acids. Germline V CDR1 and CDR2: KGHDR, SFDVKD. V shed 3 bases and J shed 5 bases, with 10 bases lying between them. The CDR3, as DNA: TGTGCCACCAGTGATGGTGGGACCGACGAGCAGTACTTC. It specifies CATSDGGTDEQYF.

This clonotype has a handful of counts. This chain connects TRBV4-3 to TRBJ1-6, with 8 bases lining up with TRBD1. J was trimmed by 5 bases and V by 1 base; bases with no gene match: 7. The CDR3 is 17 residues long. The germline V gene encodes CDR1 LGHNA and CDR2 YSLEER. The CDR3 DNA is TGCGCCAGCAGCCAAGCAAAGGGACAGGCGAATAATTCACCCCTCCACTTT. Translation: CASSQAKGQANNSPLHF.